These 27 T cell receptor beta chains were all obtained from the same sample, sequenced in a study of T-cell reconstitution after alpha-beta-depleted transplantation in children. The library targeted TCRbeta and was prepared with unique molecular identifiers. TCRdb re-analysed the PCR reads in MiXCR, keeping a single row per CDR3 protein. The sample shows about 400,000 distinct CDR3 sequences, about 14% of them seen only once. The input for sequencing was PBMCs, taken from the stem cell graft. These receptors all stem from a human donor who donated a stem cell graft to a child with Fanconi anemia.

This clonotype turned up a few times. This rearrangement joins TRBV12-3 or TRBV12-4 to TRBJ2-3; D gene unclear. This CDR3 contains 15 residues. V lost 6 bases and J 4 bases, leaving 17 bases between the germline ends. CDR3 DNA: TGTGCCAGCAGCAGCAATCTAGAGCCCGCAGATACGCAGTATTTT. The encoded protein is CASSSNLEPADTQYF.

This clonotype showed up just a few times. This rearrangement joins TRBV12-3 or TRBV12-4 to TRBJ1-1; D perhaps matches TRBD1 (5 bases). This CDR3 region has 14 residues. Trimming took off 6 bases at V and 5 bases at J, with 16 bases between the two ends. The CDR3, as DNA: TGTGCCAGCAGCCCCGGGGGAGGTATTACTGAAGCTTTCTTT. Translating gives CASSPGGGITEAFF.

This sequence joins TRBV7-2 and TRBJ1-2; 7 positions agree with TRBD1. The germline V gene has CDR1 SGHTA and CDR2 FQGNSA. The J segment lost 8 bases and the V segment lost 5 bases, leaving 11 bases of the junction unmatched. CDR3 length: 14 residues. The CDR3 sequence is CASSAQGGRLGYTF. CDR3 DNA sequence: TGTGCCAGCAGCGCCCAGGGGGGGCGTCTCGGCTACACCTTC.

The V gene is TRBV4-1, the J gene TRBJ2-5; the D gene could be TRBD1 or TRBD2 (6 bases each). Trimming took off 0 bases at V and 4 bases at J, with 12 bases between the two ends. The CDR3 loop spans 15 amino acids. Germline V gene data show CDR1 as MGHRA and CDR2 as YSYEKL. The CDR3, as DNA: TGCGCCAGCAGCCAAGAATGGGGGGCCGCAGAGACCCAGTACTTC. As protein: CASSQEWGAAETQYF.

This clonotype was seen more than once but under ten times. DNA of the CDR3: TGTGCCAGCGTACCCACCTCCTACAATGAGCAGTTCTTC. Amino acids: CASVPTSYNEQFF. The rearrangement joins TRBV6-4 to TRBJ2-1; no reliable D call. V was shortened by 8 bases and J by 0 bases, with 8 bases between the two germline ends. CDR1 MRHNA and CDR2 SNTAGT come from the germline V gene. The CDR3 consists of 13 residues.

This clonotype was seen many times. The chain uses TRBV29-1 and TRBJ2-3, with TRBD2 as a possible D gene (6 bases). The CDR3 has 14 residues. CDR1 is SQVTM and CDR2 is ANQGSEA in the germline V gene. V was trimmed by 4 bases and J by 4 bases, leaving 15 bases between them. CDR3 sequence reads: CSVVGTSLADTQYF. The CDR3 DNA is TGCAGCGTTGTCGGGACTTCGCTAGCAGATACGCAGTATTTT.

This clonotype was found a few times. CDR3 amino acids: CASSYEGLNQPQHF. In nucleotides, the CDR3 is TGTGCCAGCAGTTACGAGGGACTCAATCAGCCCCAGCATTTT. The chain employs TRBV6-2 or TRBV6-3 and TRBJ1-5, with D possibly TRBD1 on 5 matching bases. Trimming cost V 2 bases and J 3 bases, with 8 bases left between them. Germline CDR1 is MNHEY and CDR2 is SVGEGT. This CDR3 contains 14 residues.

This chain links TRBV20-1 with TRBJ1-2, with D perhaps matching TRBD1 (5 bases). CDR1 and CDR2 from the germline V gene are DFQATT and SNEGSKA (reference sequence). V was pared by 5 bases and J by 3 bases, with 16 bases between. This CDR3 spans 14 amino acids. CDR3 sequence: CSALGMIRDYGYTF. For the CDR3, the DNA is TGCAGTGCTCTAGGGATGATCAGGGACTATGGCTACACCTTC.

This clonotype was seen only a few times. This sequence joins TRBV5-1 and TRBJ2-1, with TRBD2 matching 7 bases. Germline V gives CDR1 SGHRS, CDR2 YFSETQ. The V segment lost 4 bases and the J segment 0 bases; nucleotides outside the gene matches: 4. This CDR3 is 15 amino acids long. CDR3 sequence: CASSEAGDSYNEQFF. Written as DNA, the CDR3 is TGCGCCAGCAGCGAGGCGGGAGACTCCTACAATGAGCAGTTCTTC.

The table lists this clonotype with a few counts. V is TRBV7-2 and J is TRBJ2-2, with D possibly matching TRBD1 (6 bases). This CDR3 comprises 14 residues. Trimming shortened V by 1 base and J by 7 bases, and 10 bases separated the two germline ends. Per germline, CDR1 SGHTA and CDR2 FQGNSA. The CDR3 is CASSLVQGGGELFF. The CDR3 DNA reads as TGTGCCAGCAGCTTAGTACAGGGTGGCGGGGAGCTGTTTTTT.

The table lists this clonotype with many counts. The rearrangement joins TRBV7-3 to TRBJ2-3; possibly TRBD1 for D (6 bases). V lost 0 bases and J 2 bases, leaving 9 bases between the germline ends. Germline CDR1 reads SGHTA; CDR2 reads FQGTGA. This CDR3 is built from 15 residues. The CDR3 sequence is CASSLTGGDTDTQYF. The CDR3 DNA is TGTGCCAGCAGCTTAACAGGGGGAGACACAGATACGCAGTATTTT.

The chain links TRBV29-1 to TRBJ2-5, with D possibly being TRBD2 (6 bases). V dropped 3 bases and J dropped 5 bases, with 13 bases sitting between them. Germline assignment: CDR1 SQVTM and CDR2 ANQGSEA. The CDR3 spans 13 residues. The chain's CDR3 is CSVDEGTGETQYF. Here the CDR3 DNA reads TGCAGCGTTGATGAGGGGACTGGGGAGACCCAGTACTTC.

The table lists this clonotype with a few counts. The chain recombines TRBV13 with TRBJ2-5; 8 bases match TRBD1. The CDR3 spans 17 residues. The germline gives CDR1 PRHDT, CDR2 FYEKMQ (reference sequence). Germline trimming cut 5 bases from V and 5 bases from J; bases unmatched to any gene: 16. Here the CDR3 DNA reads TGTGCCAGCAGCCGCGTCGTAACAGGGGGTTCGGGGGAGACCCAGTACTTC. Translation: CASSRVVTGGSGETQYF.

The rearrangement uses TRBV5-1 and TRBJ1-5; 9 bases line up with TRBD1. Looked up from germline, CDR1 is SGHRS and CDR2 is YFSETQ. The CDR3 runs to 14 residues. V dropped 4 bases and J dropped 6; count of bases not matched to a gene: 5. The CDR3 nucleotides are TGCGCCAGCAGCCTGGGACAGGGTACTCAGCCCCAGCATTTT. Translated, it gives CASSLGQGTQPQHF.

The rearrangement joins TRBV18 to TRBJ1-2; D is unclear. Between the trimmed V and J ends, which lost 3 bases and 4 bases, there was a span of 9 bases. The CDR3 is 13 residues long. Per germline, CDR1 KGHSH and CDR2 LQKENI. CDR3 sequence reads: CASSPGNGYGYTF. Here the CDR3 DNA reads TGTGCCAGCTCACCCGGGAACGGCTATGGCTACACCTTC. The whole variable domain, remainder taken from reference TRBV18 and TRBJ1-2, is NAGVMQNPRHLVRRRGQEARLRCSPMKGHSHVYWYRQLPEEGLKFMVYLQKENIIDESGMPKERFSAEFPKEGPSILRIQQVVRGDSAAYFCASSPGNGYGYTFGSGTRLTVV.

The table lists this clonotype with many counts. This chain joins TRBV12-3 or TRBV12-4 and TRBJ2-3, with D perhaps matching TRBD2 (6 bases). This CDR3 contains 16 residues. Trimming shortened V by 7 bases and J by 5 bases, and 22 bases separated the two germline ends. The CDR3 sequence: CASTMNAAGSGDTQYF. The DNA for the CDR3 is TGTGCCAGCACGATGAACGCTGCGGGGTCGGGAGATACGCAGTATTTT.

This clonotype was found a few times. The chain has TRBV7-3 and TRBJ2-1; D gene unclear. V was cut by 5 bases and J by 9 bases, with 11 bases left in between. This CDR3 comprises 12 residues. Germline CDR1 SGHTA, CDR2 FQGTGA. DNA for the CDR3: TGTGCCAGCAGCCTAGGTTACGGTGAGCAGTTCTTC. Residues: CASSLGYGEQFF.

This clonotype was observed at least ten times. V and J are TRBV5-1 and TRBJ2-5; D unclear. Germline V gene lookup returns CDR1 SGHRS and CDR2 YFSETQ. This CDR3 region has 15 residues. V lost 5 bases to trimming and J lost 3 bases, with 17 bases between them. CDR3 coding DNA: TGCGCCAGCAGTAGGTTTCTAGGCGAAGAAGAGACCCAGTACTTC. It specifies CASSRFLGEEETQYF.

The CDR3 DNA follows: TGCGCCAGCAGACGAGACCCAGGGGATGGCTACACCTTC. This sequence encodes CASRRDPGDGYTF. V is TRBV5-1 and J is TRBJ1-2, with D perhaps TRBD1 (6 bases). CDR1 and CDR2 (germline): SGHRS, YFSETQ. Trimming took 5 bases from V and 6 from J, leaving 14 bases between them. This CDR3 comprises 13 residues.

A note on this clonotype: In this CDR3 the conserved last residue, phenylalanine or tryptophan, is missing, so a read error is likely. This sequence joins TRBV4-3 and TRBJ1-1; D possibly corresponds to TRBD1 (6 bases). The V gene's germline CDR1 is LGHNA and CDR2 YSLEER. Trimming shortened V by 3 bases and J by 7 bases, and 18 bases separated the two germline ends. This CDR3 spans 15 amino acids. CDR3 loop: CASSQGTTQGIEAFI. CDR3 coding DNA: TGCGCCAGCAGCCAGGGTACGACACAGGGTATTGAAGCTTTCATT.

DNA of the CDR3: TGCAGCGTTGAATTATTCCAGAGTTCGGGTGGCGAGCAGTACTTC. Amino acid sequence: CSVELFQSSGGEQYF. The chain has TRBV29-1 and TRBJ2-7; no firm D call. V gave up 2 bases and J gave up 6 bases, with 20 bases separating them. Germline loops: CDR1 SQVTM, CDR2 ANQGSEA. The CDR3 extends over 15 amino acids.

The V and J genes are TRBV29-1 and TRBJ2-2, with 12 bases matching TRBD2. CDR3 size: 15 residues. With V trimmed by 7 bases and J by 5 bases, 8 bases remained unmatched. The germline V gene has CDR1 SQVTM and CDR2 ANQGSEA. CDR3 nucleotides: TGCAGCGCCACGACTAGCGGGGGTTGGACCGGGGAGCTGTTTTTT. It encodes CSATTSGGWTGELFF.

This clonotype was detected a few times. The CDR3 DNA is TGCGCCAGCAGCTTGGACGGGTTTTCCTATGGCTACACCTTC. This translates into CASSLDGFSYGYTF. This chain uses TRBV5-1 with TRBJ1-2; no clear D gene. Per germline, CDR1 SGHRS and CDR2 YFSETQ. The CDR3 contains 14 residues. Trimming pared 0 bases from V and 4 bases from J, leaving 10 bases between.

The chain has TRBV20-1 and TRBJ2-1, with 8 bases aligning to TRBD2. J gave up 2 bases and V 2 bases, and 2 bases lay outside the gene matches. Germline V lookup: CDR1 DFQATT, CDR2 SNEGSKA (reference sequence). This CDR3 contains 14 residues. CDR3 amino acids: CSARIAGPYNEQFF. CDR3 coding DNA: TGCAGTGCTAGAATAGCGGGACCCTACAATGAGCAGTTCTTC.

This clonotype was detected a few times. The V call is TRBV20-1, the J call TRBJ2-5; 10 nucleotides agree with TRBD2. V dropped 1 base and J dropped 5; count of bases not matched to a gene: 4. The CDR3 totals 14 residues. Germline CDR1 is DFQATT and CDR2 is SNEGSKA (reference sequence). For the CDR3, the DNA is TGCAGTGCTAGAGTGTCACTAGCGGGGGAGACCCAGTACTTC. Its translation: CSARVSLAGETQYF.

This clonotype was seen at least ten times. The genes are TRBV20-1 and TRBJ2-3; D gene unclear. CDR3 length: 13 residues. Germline V lookup: CDR1 DFQATT, CDR2 SNEGSKA (reference sequence). V lost 2 bases to trimming and J lost 0 bases, with 6 bases between them. As DNA, the CDR3 is TGCAGTGCTAGATACTCTAGCACAGATACGCAGTATTTT. Encoded protein: CSARYSSTDTQYF.

This chain joins TRBV5-1 and TRBJ1-4; TRBD1 might be the D (5 bases). Per germline, CDR1 SGHRS and CDR2 YFSETQ. Trimming stripped 3 bases from V and 8 bases from J, with 11 bases between. The CDR3 covers 13 residues. The CDR3 coding sequence is TGCGCCAGCAGCTGGGACGTTGGGGAAAAACTGTTTTTT. Encoded protein: CASSWDVGEKLFF. Full variable domain (missing parts from reference TRBV5-1 and TRBJ1-4): KAGVTQTPRYLIKTRGQQVTLSCSPISGHRSVSWYQQTPGQGLQFLFEYFSETQRNKGNFPGRFSGRQFSNSRSEMNVSTLELGDSALYLCASSWDVGEKLFFGSGTQLSVL.